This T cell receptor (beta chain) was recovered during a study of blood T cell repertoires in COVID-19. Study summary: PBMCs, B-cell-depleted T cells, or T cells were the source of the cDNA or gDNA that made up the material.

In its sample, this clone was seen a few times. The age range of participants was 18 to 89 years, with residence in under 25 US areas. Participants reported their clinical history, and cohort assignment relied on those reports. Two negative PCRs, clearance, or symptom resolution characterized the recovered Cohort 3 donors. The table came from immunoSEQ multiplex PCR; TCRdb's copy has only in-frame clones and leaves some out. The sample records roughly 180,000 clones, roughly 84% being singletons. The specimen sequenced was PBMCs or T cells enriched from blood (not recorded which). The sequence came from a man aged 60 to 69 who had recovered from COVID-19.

The CDR3 nucleotides are TGCGCCAGCAGCTCGGATAGCGGTACCGGGGAGCTGTTTTTT. It codes for CASSSDSGTGELFF. The V gene is TRBV5-1, the J gene TRBJ2-2; D is perhaps TRBD2 (6 bases). This CDR3 is 14 amino acids long. V shed 3 bases and J shed 5 bases, with 11 bases lying between them. From germline, CDR1 is SGHRS and CDR2 YFSETQ.